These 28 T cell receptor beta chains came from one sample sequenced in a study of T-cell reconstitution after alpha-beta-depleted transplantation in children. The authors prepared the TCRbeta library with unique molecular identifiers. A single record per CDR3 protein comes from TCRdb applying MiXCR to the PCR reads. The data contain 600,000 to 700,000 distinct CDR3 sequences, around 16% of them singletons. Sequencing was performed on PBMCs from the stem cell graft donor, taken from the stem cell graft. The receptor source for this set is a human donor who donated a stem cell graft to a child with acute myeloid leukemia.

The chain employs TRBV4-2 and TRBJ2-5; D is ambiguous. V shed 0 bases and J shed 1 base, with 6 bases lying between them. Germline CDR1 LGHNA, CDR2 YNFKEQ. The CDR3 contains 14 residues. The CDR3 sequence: CASSQDLPQETQYF. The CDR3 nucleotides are TGTGCCAGCAGCCAAGATCTACCCCAAGAGACCCAGTACTTC.

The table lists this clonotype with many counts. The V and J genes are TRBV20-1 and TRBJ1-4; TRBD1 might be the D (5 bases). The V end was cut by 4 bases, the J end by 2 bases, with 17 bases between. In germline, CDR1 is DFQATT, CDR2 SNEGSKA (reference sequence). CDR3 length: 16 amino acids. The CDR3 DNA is TGCAGTGCTATACCGACGCCAGGGTCGACTAATGAAAAACTGTTTTTT. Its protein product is CSAIPTPGSTNEKLFF.

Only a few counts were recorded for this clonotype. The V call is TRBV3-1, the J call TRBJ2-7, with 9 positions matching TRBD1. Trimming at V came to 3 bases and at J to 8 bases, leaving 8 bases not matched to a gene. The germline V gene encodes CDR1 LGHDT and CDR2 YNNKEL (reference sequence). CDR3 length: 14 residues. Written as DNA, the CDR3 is TGTGCCAGCAGCCACCAGTCGGGACAGGGAAAGCAGTACGTC. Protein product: CASSHQSGQGKQYV.

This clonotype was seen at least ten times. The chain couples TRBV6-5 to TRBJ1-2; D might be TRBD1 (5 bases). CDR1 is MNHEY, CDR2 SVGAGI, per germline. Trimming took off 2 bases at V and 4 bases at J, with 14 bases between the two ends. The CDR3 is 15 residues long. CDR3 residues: CASSYKRAGGYGYTF. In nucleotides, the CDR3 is TGTGCCAGCAGTTACAAGCGCGCTGGGGGCTATGGCTACACCTTC.

For the CDR3, the DNA is TGTGCCAGCACACCCGCTCGGGGTAGCACAGATACGCAGTATTTT. Translating gives CASTPARGSTDTQYF. The rearrangement links TRBV12-3 or TRBV12-4 to TRBJ2-3, with a possible D match to TRBD2 (5 bases). The CDR3 runs 15 residues. The V and J ends lost 7 bases and 0 bases respectively, with 14 bases between them.

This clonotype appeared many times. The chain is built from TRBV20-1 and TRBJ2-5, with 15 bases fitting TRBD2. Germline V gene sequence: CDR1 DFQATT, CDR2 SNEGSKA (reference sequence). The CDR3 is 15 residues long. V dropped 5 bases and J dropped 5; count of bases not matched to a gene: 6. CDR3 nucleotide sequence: TGCAGTGCTTTTGGACTAGCGGGGGGGCACGAGACCCAGTACTTC. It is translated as CSAFGLAGGHETQYF.

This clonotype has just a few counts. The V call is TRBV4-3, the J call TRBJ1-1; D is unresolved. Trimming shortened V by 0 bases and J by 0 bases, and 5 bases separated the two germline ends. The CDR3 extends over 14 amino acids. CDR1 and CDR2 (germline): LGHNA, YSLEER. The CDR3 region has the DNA TGCGCCAGCAGCCAAGATACTTTGAACACTGAAGCTTTCTTT. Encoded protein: CASSQDTLNTEAFF.

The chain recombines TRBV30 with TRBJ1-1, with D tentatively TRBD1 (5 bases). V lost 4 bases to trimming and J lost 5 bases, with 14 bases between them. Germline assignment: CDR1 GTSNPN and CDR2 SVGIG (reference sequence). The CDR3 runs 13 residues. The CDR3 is CAWTYSGGTEAFF. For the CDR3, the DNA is TGTGCCTGGACCTACTCTGGGGGGACTGAAGCTTTCTTT.

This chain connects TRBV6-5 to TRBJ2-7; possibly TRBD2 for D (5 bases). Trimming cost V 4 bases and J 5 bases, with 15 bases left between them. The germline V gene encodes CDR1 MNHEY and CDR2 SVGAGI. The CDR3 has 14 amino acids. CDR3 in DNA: TGTGCCAGCAGTTCGAAAGGGAAGAGGGACGAGCAGTACTTC. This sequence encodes CASSSKGKRDEQYF.

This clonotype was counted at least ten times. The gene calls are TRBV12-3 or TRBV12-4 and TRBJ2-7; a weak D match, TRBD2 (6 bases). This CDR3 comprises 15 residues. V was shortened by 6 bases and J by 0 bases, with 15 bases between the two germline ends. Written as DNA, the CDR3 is TGTGCCAGCAGCCGAAGACGGGGGAGCTCCTACGAGCAGTACTTC. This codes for CASSRRRGSSYEQYF.

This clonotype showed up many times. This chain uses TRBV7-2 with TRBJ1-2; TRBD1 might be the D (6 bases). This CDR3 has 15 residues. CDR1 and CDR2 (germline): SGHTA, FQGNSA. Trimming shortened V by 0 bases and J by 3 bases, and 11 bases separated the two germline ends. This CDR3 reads CASSLARGMDYGYTF. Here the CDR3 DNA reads TGTGCCAGCAGCTTAGCGAGGGGGATGGACTATGGCTACACCTTC.

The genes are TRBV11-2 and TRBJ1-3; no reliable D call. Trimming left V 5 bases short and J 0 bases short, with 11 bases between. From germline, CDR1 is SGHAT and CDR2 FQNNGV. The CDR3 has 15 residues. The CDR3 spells CASSRLGFSGNTIYF. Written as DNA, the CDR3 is TGTGCCAGCAGCCGGCTAGGGTTCTCTGGAAACACCATATATTTT.

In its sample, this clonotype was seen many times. CDR3 bases: TGCAGTGCTGGCGATGTGGGGGGACAGGACTATGGCTACACCTTC. Residues: CSAGDVGGQDYGYTF. V and J are TRBV20-1 and TRBJ1-2; TRBD1 agrees at 8 bases. Germline V CDR1 and CDR2: DFQATT, SNEGSKA (reference sequence). The V segment lost 5 bases and the J segment 3 bases; nucleotides outside the gene matches: 11. CDR3 size: 15 residues.

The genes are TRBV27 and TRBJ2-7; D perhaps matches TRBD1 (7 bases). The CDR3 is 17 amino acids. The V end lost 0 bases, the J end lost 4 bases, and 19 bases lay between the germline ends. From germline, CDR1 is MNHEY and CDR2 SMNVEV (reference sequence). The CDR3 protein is CASSLSGSGGMYYEQYV. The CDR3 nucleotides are TGTGCCAGCAGTTTATCTGGCTCAGGGGGGATGTATTACGAGCAGTACGTC.

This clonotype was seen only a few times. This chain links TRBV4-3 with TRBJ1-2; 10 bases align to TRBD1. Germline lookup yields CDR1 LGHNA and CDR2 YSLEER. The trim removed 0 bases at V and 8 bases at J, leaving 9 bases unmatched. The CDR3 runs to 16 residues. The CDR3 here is CASSQEGDRGARGYTF. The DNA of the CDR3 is TGCGCCAGCAGCCAAGAAGGGGACAGGGGTGCGAGAGGCTACACCTTC.

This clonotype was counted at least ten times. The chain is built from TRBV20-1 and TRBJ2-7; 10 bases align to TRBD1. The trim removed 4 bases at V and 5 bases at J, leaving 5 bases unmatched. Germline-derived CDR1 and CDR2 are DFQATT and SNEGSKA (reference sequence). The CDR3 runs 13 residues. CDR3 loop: CSATRTGGHEQYV. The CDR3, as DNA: TGCAGTGCTACCCGGACAGGGGGGCACGAGCAGTACGTC.

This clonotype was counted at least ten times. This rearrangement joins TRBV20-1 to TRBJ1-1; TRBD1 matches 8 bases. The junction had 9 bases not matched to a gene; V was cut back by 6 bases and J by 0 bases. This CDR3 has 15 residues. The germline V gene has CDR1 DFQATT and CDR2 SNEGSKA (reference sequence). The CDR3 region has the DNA TGCAGTGCGTGGACAGGGTCCCTCATGAACACTGAAGCTTTCTTT. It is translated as CSAWTGSLMNTEAFF.

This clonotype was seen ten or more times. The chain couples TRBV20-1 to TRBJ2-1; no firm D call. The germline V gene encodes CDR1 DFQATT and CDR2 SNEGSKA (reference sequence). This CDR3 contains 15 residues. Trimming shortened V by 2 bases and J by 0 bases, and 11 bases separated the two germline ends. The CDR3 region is CSARPRRSSYNEQFF. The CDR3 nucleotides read TGCAGTGCTAGACCTAGGAGAAGCTCCTACAATGAGCAGTTCTTC.

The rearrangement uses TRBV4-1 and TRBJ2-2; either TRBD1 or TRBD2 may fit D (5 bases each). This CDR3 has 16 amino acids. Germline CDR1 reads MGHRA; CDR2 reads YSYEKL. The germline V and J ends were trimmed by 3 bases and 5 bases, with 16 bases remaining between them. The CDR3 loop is CASSHVGVQGTGELFF. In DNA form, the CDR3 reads TGCGCCAGCAGCCACGTGGGGGTGCAAGGAACCGGGGAGCTGTTTTTT.

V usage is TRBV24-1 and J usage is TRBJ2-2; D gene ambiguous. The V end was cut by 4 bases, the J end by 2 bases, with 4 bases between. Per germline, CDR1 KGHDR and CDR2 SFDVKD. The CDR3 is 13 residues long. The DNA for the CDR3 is TGTGCCACCAGTGAAAAAAACACCGGGGAGCTGTTTTTT. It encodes CATSEKNTGELFF.

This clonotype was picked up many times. The CDR3 bases are TGTGCCAGCAGTATGGGACAGTTGAGTCACACTGAAGCTTTCTTT. It codes for CASSMGQLSHTEAFF. V usage is TRBV7-2 and J usage is TRBJ1-1; 7 bases agree with TRBD1. Trimming cost V 6 bases and J 3 bases; bases outside gene matches: 10. Germline CDR1 and CDR2: SGHTA and FQGNSA. The CDR3 runs to 15 residues.

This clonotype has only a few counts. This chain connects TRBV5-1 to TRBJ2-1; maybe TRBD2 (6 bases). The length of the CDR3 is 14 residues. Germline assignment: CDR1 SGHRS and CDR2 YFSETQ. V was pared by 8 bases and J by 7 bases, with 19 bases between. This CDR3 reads CASFAGTPWNEQFF. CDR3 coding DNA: TGCGCCAGTTTTGCCGGGACTCCCTGGAATGAGCAGTTCTTC.

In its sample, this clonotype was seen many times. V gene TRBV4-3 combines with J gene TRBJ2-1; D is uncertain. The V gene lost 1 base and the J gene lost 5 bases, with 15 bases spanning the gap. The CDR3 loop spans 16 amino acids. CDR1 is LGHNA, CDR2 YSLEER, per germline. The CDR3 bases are TGCGCCAGCAGCCAAGCCCCAGTGGGGTTCGACAATGAGCAGTTCTTC. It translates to CASSQAPVGFDNEQFF.

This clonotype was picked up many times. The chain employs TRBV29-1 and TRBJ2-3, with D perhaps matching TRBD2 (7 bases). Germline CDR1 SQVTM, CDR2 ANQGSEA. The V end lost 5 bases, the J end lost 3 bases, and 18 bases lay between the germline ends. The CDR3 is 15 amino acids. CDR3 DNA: TGCAGCGTTCCATTAGGGGGGGGCCTGACAGATACGCAGTATTTT. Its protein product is CSVPLGGGLTDTQYF.

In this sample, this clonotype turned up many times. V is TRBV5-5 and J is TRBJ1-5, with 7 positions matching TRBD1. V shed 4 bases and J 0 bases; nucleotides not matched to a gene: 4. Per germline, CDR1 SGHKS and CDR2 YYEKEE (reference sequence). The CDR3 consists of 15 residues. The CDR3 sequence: CASSRTGYSNQPQHF. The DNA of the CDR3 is TGTGCCAGCAGCAGGACAGGCTATAGCAATCAGCCCCAGCATTTT.

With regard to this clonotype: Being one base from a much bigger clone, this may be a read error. The DNA of the CDR3 is TGCAGTGCTAGTTTCCGGGCCTACAATGACCAGTTCTTC. This sequence encodes CSASFRAYNDQFF. The chain couples TRBV20-1 to TRBJ2-1; no definite D call. Germline loops: CDR1 DFQATT, CDR2 SNEGSKA (reference sequence). This CDR3 spans 13 amino acids.

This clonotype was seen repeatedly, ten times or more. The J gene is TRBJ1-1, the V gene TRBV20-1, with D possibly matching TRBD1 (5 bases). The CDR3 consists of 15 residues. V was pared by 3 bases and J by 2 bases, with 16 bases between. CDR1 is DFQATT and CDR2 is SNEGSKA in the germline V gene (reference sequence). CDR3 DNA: TGCAGTGCTAGTGCGCAAAAAAGGGGCAACACTGAAGCTTTCTTT. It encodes CSASAQKRGNTEAFF.

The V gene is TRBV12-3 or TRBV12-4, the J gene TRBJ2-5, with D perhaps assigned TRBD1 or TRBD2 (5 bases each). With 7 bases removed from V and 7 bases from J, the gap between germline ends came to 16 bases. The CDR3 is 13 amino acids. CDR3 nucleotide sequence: TGTGCCAGCACTCCGGGACCTGGGGGGACCCAGTACTTC. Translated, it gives CASTPGPGGTQYF.